Listed below are T cell receptor beta chains from one sample, sequenced in a study of T cells in Graves' hyperthyroidism and ophthalmopathy. MiXCR was run by TCRdb on the multiplex PCR reads, yielding one entry per CDR3 protein. The sample lists more than 500,000 distinct CDR3 sequences, 15% to 20% seen once, with 29% in the top ten. The material sequenced was blood. Receptors were obtained from a woman aged 25 to 39 with Graves' ophthalmopathy. Both conserved end residues are part of each CDR3. The D gene is left open where the match is weak. Some rows have no size entry. The others give once, few or many, or a class for an expanded clone.

NA	TRBV28	TRBJ2-2	NA	TGTGCCGGCAGGACAGTAAACACCGGGGAGCTGTTTTTT	CAGRTVNTGELFF
many	TRBV12-3/TRBV12-4	TRBJ2-7	NA	TGTGCCAGCAGAGAGACAGGATACGAGCAGTACTTC	CASRETGYEQYF
many	TRBV6-2/TRBV6-3	TRBJ2-7	TRBD1	TGTGGGAGGGGACAGGGTCCCTACGAGCAGTACTTC	CGRGQGPYEQYF
NA	TRBV12-3/TRBV12-4	TRBJ2-2	NA	TGTGCCAGCCAACGGGCAGGCTCCGGGGAGCTGTTTTTT	CASQRAGSGELFF
NA	TRBV7-2	TRBJ1-2	NA	TGTGCCAGCAGCTTAGGCCCAGGGCCCCCTTTCTATGGCTACACCTTC	CASSLGPGPPFYGYTF
many	TRBV30	TRBJ2-7	NA	TGTGCGATTCAAGGCGGCTCCTACGAGCAGTACTTC	CAIQGGSYEQYF
many	TRBV28	TRBJ2-7	NA	TGTGCCAGCAGACGTCCGGACCTGAGCTCCTACGAGCAGTACTTC	CASRRPDLSSYEQYF
NA	TRBV5-1	TRBJ2-2	NA	TGCGCCAGCAGCCTTCGGTCGGACACCGGGGAGCTGTTTTTT	CASSLRSDTGELFF
NA	TRBV6-1	TRBJ1-2	NA	TGTGCCAGCAGCTTTGGTGGGGAGGGCTACACCTTC	CASSFGGEGYTF
once	TRBV19	TRBJ2-7	NA	TGTGCCAGTAGTATAGCAGCGCGCTACGAGCAGTACTTC	CASSIAARYEQYF
NA	TRBV20-1	TRBJ2-3	TRBD1	TGCAGTGCCGGAAACACCGGGACAGGGGCCAGGGGGCAGTATTTT	CSAGNTGTGARGQYF
many	TRBV28	TRBJ2-3	TRBD2	TGTGCCAGCAGGACCCCGCTAGCGGGATTGTGGGATACGCAGTATTTT	CASRTPLAGLWDTQYF
many	TRBV12-5	TRBJ1-2	NA	TGTGCTAGTGGTCTCGACAGTAACTATGGCTACACCTTC	CASGLDSNYGYTF
many	TRBV5-5	TRBJ2-7	NA	TGTGCCAGCAGCTTGGACCCAACTAGTATCTACGAGCAGTACTTC	CASSLDPTSIYEQYF
few	TRBV29-1	TRBJ1-4	NA	TGCAGCGTTGAACCTACCCACCCGGGGGAAAAACTGTTTTTT	CSVEPTHPGEKLFF
NA	TRBV6-2/TRBV6-3	TRBJ1-6	NA	TGTGCCAGCAGCCGGGACCGACATGGGGCTTCACCCCTCCACTTT	CASSRDRHGASPLHF
NA	TRBV27	TRBJ2-7	TRBD1	TGTGCCAGCAGTTCCCTCAGGACAGGGGGCTCCGAGCAGTACTTC	CASSSLRTGGSEQYF
NA	TRBV7-9	TRBJ2-7	TRBD1	TGTGCCAGCAGCTTAAGGACAGGGGCCTACGAGCAGTACTTC	CASSLRTGAYEQYF
many	TRBV6-2/TRBV6-3	TRBJ2-2	TRBD2	TGTGCCAGCAGTTACCCGGTTACTAGCGGGAAACCAGAGCTTTTGTGGACCGGGGAGCTGTTTTTT	CASSYPVTSGKPELLWTGELFF
few	TRBV24-1	TRBJ2-4	NA	TGTGCCACCAGTGATACCCCGGGGCAAGTACGATCCAAAAACATTCAGTACTTC	CATSDTPGQVRSKNIQYF